The next 10 T cell receptor beta chains were all read from a single sample in a study of shared clonotypes between healthy human individuals. CD45RO-negative, CCR7-selected cells formed the naive CD8 fraction, which excluded terminally differentiated effector memory CD45RA+ cells. Generated by immunoSEQ multiplex PCR, the TCRdb table keeps only in-frame clones and is missing some. The data contain 550,000 to 750,000 clones, around 90% of them singletons. The sequenced sample consisted of naive CD8+ T cells sorted from blood. The receptors were gathered from a man younger than 40 in good health.

The rearrangement uses TRBV6-5 and TRBJ1-1; D is perhaps TRBD1 (5 bases). Germline CDR1 and CDR2: MNHEY and SVGAGI. The CDR3 is made up of 13 amino acids. V was cut by 4 bases and J by 1 base, with 7 bases left in between. The CDR3 DNA sequence: TGTGCCAGCAGTTGGGGACGGAACACTGAAGCTTTCTTT. Amino acid sequence: CASSWGRNTEAFF.

This clone has a single count. The junction differs from germline at one of its ends, possibly a read error. The chain is built from TRBV7-7 and TRBJ2-1, with TRBD2 matching 9 bases. Germline V gene lookup returns CDR1 SSHAT and CDR2 FNYEAQ (reference sequence). There are 16 residues in the CDR3. The CDR3 region has the DNA TGTGCTAGCAGCTTTGGGGGAGCGGGAGGATTAGACGAGCAGTTCTTC. Translation: CASSFGGAGGLDEQFF.

V and J are TRBV7-9 and TRBJ2-5; D not certain. The CDR3 extends over 12 amino acids. Germline V gene data show CDR1 as SEHNR and CDR2 as FQNEAQ (reference sequence). Trimming removed 5 bases from V and 5 bases from J, with 9 bases in between. For the CDR3, the DNA is TGTGCCAGCAGCGCGGTAGGCGAGACCCAGTACTTC. Translating it yields CASSAVGETQYF.

V and J are TRBV13 and TRBJ2-7; TRBD2 is a possible D gene (5 bases). The CDR3 consists of 15 residues. V was trimmed by 0 bases and J by 3 bases, leaving 12 bases between them. Germline lookup yields CDR1 PRHDT and CDR2 FYEKMQ (reference sequence). The CDR3 DNA follows: TGTGCCAGCAGCTTAGGCGAGGAGGCAGTCTACGAGCAGTACTTC. Translating gives CASSLGEEAVYEQYF.

The chain has TRBV7-9 and TRBJ2-7; D might be TRBD1 or TRBD2, each matching 5 bases. Germline assignment: CDR1 SEHNR and CDR2 FQNEAQ (reference sequence). Trimming removed 5 bases at V and 0 bases at J, with 20 bases between. This CDR3 is 17 amino acids long. The CDR3 here is CASSGATGPLFSYEQYF. CDR3 in DNA: TGTGCCAGCAGCGGTGCAACGGGACCCCTATTCTCCTACGAGCAGTACTTC.

The chain joins TRBV7-2 to TRBJ2-7; D gene uncertain. This CDR3 is 13 amino acids long. Germline V gene sequence: CDR1 SGHTA, CDR2 FQGNSA. V lost 5 bases and J 2 bases, leaving 10 bases between the germline ends. CDR3 region: CASSPDLAYEQYF. The CDR3 DNA is TGTGCCAGCAGCCCGGACCTCGCCTACGAGCAGTACTTC.

V is TRBV6-1 and J is TRBJ1-1, with D hard to call. V lost 6 bases and J 7 bases, leaving 18 bases between the germline ends. The CDR3 is 14 amino acids. Germline-derived CDR1 and CDR2 are MNHNS and SASEGT. CDR3: CASRQALSVFEAFF. CDR3 nucleotide sequence: TGTGCCAGCAGGCAGGCTTTGAGTGTATTTGAAGCTTTCTTT.

DNA for the CDR3: TGTGCCAGCAGTTACAAAAGGGTTGGGTACGAGCAGTACTTC. Translation: CASSYKRVGYEQYF. The chain carries TRBV6-5 and TRBJ2-7, with D hard to call. The CDR3 runs 14 residues. CDR1 and CDR2 (germline): MNHEY, SVGAGI. V lost 2 bases to trimming and J lost 4 bases, with 12 bases between them.

The rearrangement joins TRBV28 to TRBJ2-7; the match to TRBD1 covers 11 bases. From germline, CDR1 is MDHEN and CDR2 SYDVKM. Germline trimming cut 4 bases from V and 9 bases from J; bases unmatched to any gene: 14. The CDR3 has 16 amino acids. CDR3 DNA sequence: TGTGCCAGCAGTTACCGTCCGGGACAGGGGGTCCTGGGGCAGTACTTC. Encoded protein: CASSYRPGQGVLGQYF.

This clone has a count of ten or more. CDR3 bases: TGCAGCGTTGAAGTAACAGGGGAGGAGCAGTACTTC. Translation gives CSVEVTGEEQYF. The genes are TRBV29-1 and TRBJ2-7; TRBD1 matches at 7 bases. The ends lost 1 base at V and 7 bases at J; junction bases unmatched: 4. The V gene's germline CDR1 is SQVTM and CDR2 ANQGSEA. The CDR3 has 12 amino acids.